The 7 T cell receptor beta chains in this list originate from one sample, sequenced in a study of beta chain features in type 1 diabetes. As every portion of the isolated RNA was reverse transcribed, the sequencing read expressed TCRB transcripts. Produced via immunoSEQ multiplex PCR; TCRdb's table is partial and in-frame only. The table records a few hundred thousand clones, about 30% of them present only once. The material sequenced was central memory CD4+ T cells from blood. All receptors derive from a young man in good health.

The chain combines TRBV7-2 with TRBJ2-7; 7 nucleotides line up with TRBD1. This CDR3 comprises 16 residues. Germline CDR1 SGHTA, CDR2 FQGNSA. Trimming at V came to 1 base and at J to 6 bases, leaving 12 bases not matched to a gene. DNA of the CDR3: TGTGCCAGCAGCTTAGAGAGGGGGCTCTTTGGCGCCGAGCAGTACTTC. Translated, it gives CASSLERGLFGAEQYF.

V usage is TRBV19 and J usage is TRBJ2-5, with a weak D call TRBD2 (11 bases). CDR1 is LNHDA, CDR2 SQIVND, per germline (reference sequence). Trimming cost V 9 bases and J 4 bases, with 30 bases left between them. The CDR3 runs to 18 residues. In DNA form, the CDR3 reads TGTGCCAGCAGTCCCGGGACAGGGGTTGGGACTAGCGGAGAGACCCAGTACTTC. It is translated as CASSPGTGVGTSGETQYF.

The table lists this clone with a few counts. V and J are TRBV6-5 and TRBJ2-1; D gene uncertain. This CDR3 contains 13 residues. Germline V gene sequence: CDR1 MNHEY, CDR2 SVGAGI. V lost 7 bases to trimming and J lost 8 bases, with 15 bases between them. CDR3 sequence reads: CASKTTSGHEQFF. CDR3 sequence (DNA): TGTGCCAGCAAAACTACGTCCGGGCATGAGCAGTTCTTC.

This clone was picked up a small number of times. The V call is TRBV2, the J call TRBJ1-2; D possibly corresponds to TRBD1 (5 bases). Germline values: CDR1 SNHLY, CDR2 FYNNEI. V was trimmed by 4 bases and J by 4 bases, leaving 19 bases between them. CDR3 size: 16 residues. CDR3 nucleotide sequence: TGTGCCAGCAGTGTTTATCAGGGAGGCCAAGGCTATGGCTACACCTTC. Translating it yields CASSVYQGGQGYGYTF.

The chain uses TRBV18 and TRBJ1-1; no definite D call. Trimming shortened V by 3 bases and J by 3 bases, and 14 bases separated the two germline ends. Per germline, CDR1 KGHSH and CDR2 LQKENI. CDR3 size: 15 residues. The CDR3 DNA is TGTGCCAGCTCACCGGTACGGGGATATGACACTGAAGCTTTCTTT. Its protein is CASSPVRGYDTEAFF.

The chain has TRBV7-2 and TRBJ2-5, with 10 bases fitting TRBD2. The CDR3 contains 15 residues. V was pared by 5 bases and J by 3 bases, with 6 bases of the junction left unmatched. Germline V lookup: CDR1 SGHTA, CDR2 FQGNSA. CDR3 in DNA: TGTGCCAGCAGCGGCCGGACTAGCGGAAAAGAGACCCAGTACTTC. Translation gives CASSGRTSGKETQYF.

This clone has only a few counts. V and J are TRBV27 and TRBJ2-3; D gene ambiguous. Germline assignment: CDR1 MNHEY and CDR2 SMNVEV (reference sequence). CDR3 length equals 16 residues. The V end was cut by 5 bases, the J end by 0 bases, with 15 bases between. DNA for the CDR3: TGTGCCAGCAGTGCCCTACTGGGTTCTAGCACAGATACGCAGTATTTT. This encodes CASSALLGSSTDTQYF.